This TCR beta chain is from a study of CXCR3-negative and CXCR3-positive naive CD8 T cells. Study details: Across all libraries, TRB reads numbered about 135 million, with about 1.5 +/- 0.3 million in each library.

The germline gives CDR1 SQVTM, CDR2 ANQGSEA. The CDR3 is 13 residues long. This clonotype registers medium-sized (0.01 to 0.1%) by frequency. Its specificity is unknown. Regarding the study as a whole: CXCR3-positive naive cells carried more hydrophobic TRB CDR3s than CXCR3-negative naive cells did.

Every CD8+ subset sample held some 300,000 flow-sorted cells, done in triplicate. The authors gated naive CD8+ T cells as CD45RO-CCR7+CD27+CD95-. In preparing the TRB cDNA libraries, 5' RACE with UMI labels was used. TCRdb processed the 5' RACE reads again and assigns one entry to each CDR3 protein, with no DNA. The sample totals roughly 8,000 distinct CDR3 sequences. This sequence joins TRBV29-1 and TRBJ2-2. Sequenced input: naive CXCR3- CD8+ T cells from blood. Stated subset: CD45RO-CCR7+CD27+CD95- naive CD8+ T cells lacking CXCR3 (TNR3-). The receptor's source is a human donor in good health. Some clones in this sample may be carry-over from other donors' samples. This CDR3 reads CSVAGAGTGELFF.